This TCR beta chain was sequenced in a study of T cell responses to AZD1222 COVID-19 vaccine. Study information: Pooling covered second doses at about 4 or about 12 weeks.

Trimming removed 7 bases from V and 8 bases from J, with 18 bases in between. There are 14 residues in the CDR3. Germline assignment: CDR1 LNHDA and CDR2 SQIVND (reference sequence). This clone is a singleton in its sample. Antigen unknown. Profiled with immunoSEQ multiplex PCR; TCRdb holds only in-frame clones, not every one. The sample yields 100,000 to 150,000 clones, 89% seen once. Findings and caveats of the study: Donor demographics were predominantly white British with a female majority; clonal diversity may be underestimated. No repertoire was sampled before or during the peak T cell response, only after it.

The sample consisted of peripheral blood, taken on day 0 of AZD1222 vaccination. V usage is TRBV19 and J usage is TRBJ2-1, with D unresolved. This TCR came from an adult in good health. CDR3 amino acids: CASTDDPLGYEQFF. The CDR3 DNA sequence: TGTGCCAGTACCGATGACCCCCTTGGATATGAGCAGTTCTTC.